This T cell receptor beta chain was identified in a study of blood T cell repertoires in COVID-19. The protocol was immunoSEQ multiplex PCR, while the TCRdb copy is restricted to in-frame clones and leaves out a portion. The sample contains roughly 400,000 clones, more than 75% of which appear only once. Trimming took off 4 bases at V and 9 bases at J, with 10 bases between the two ends. The CDR3 covers 12 residues. Germline loops: CDR1 SEHNR, CDR2 FQNEAQ (reference sequence). The specimen sequenced was PBMCs or T cells enriched from blood (not recorded which). The clonotype comes from a woman in her fifties or sixties who had recovered from COVID-19. The chain couples TRBV7-9 to TRBJ1-3, with D unresolved. The CDR3 loop is CASSSPLSTIYF. DNA of the CDR3: TGTGCCAGCAGCTCTCCCCTTAGCACCATATATTTT.